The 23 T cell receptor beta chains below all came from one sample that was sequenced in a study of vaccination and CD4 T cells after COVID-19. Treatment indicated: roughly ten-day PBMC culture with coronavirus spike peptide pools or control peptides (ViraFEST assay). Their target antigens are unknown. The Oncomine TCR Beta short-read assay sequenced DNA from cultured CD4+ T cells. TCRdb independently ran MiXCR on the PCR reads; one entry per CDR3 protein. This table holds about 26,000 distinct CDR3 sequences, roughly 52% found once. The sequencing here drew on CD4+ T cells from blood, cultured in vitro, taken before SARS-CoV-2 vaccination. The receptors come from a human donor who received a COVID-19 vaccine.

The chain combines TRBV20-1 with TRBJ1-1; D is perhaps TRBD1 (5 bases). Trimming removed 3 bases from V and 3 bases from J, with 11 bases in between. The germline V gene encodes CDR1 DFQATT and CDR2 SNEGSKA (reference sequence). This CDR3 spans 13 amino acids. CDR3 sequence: CSASLGQYTEAFF. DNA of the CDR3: TGCAGTGCTAGTCTGGGGCAGTACACTGAAGCTTTCTTT.

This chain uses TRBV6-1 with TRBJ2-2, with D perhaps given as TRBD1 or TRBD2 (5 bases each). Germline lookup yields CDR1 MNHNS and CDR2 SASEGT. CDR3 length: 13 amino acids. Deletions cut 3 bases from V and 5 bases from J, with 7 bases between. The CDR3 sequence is CASSDEGTGELFF. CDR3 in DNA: TGTGCCAGCAGTGATGAGGGGACCGGGGAGCTGTTTTTT.

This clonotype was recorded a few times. CDR3 DNA sequence: TGTGCCAGCAGGCCCAGGGAGAGGGAGACCCAGTACTTC. Translation gives CASRPRERETQYF. The chain employs TRBV7-9 and TRBJ2-5; D may be TRBD1 or TRBD2 (5 bases each). V lost 6 bases and J 5 bases, leaving 13 bases between the germline ends. The length of the CDR3 is 13 residues. Per germline, CDR1 SEHNR and CDR2 FQNEAQ (reference sequence).

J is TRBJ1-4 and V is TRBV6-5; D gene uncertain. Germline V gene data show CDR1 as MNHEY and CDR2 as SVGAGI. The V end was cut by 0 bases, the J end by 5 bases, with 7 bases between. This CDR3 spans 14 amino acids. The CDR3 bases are TGTGCCAGCAGTTACTCGTCCAGGAATGAAAAACTGTTTTTT. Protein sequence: CASSYSSRNEKLFF.

The CDR3, as DNA: TGCAGTGCTACTCATCTACGGGATACGCAGTATTTT. Translated: CSATHLRDTQYF. The chain joins TRBV20-1 to TRBJ2-3; D remains ambiguous. Trimming took 4 bases from V and 6 from J, leaving 11 bases between them. Germline V lookup: CDR1 DFQATT, CDR2 SNEGSKA (reference sequence). The CDR3 is 12 residues long.

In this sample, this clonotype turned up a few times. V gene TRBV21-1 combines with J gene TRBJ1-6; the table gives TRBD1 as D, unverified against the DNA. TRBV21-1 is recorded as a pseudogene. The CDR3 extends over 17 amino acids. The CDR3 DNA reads TGTGCCAGCAGCATGGGGGGGTTGGAACCCTATAATTCACCCCTCCACTTT. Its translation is CASSMGGLEPYNSPLHF.

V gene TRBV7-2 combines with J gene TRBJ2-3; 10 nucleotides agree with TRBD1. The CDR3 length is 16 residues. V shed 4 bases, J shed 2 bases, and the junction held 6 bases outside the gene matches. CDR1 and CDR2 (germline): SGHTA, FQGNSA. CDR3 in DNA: TGTGCCAGCAGCTACATCGGGACAGGGGACACAGATACGCAGTATTTT. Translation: CASSYIGTGDTDTQYF.

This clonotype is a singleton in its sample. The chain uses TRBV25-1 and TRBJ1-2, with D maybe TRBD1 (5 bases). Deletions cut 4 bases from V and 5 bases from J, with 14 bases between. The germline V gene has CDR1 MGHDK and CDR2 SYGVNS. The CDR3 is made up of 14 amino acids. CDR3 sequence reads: CASSAQGPVYGYTF. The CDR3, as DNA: TGTGCCAGCAGTGCCCAGGGTCCGGTTTATGGCTACACCTTC.

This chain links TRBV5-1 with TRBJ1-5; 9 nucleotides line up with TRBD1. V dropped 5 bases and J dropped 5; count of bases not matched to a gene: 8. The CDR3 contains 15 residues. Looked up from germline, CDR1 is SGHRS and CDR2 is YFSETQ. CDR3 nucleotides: TGCGCCAGCAGGATAGGACAGGGGTTGGATCAGCCCCAGCATTTT. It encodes CASRIGQGLDQPQHF.

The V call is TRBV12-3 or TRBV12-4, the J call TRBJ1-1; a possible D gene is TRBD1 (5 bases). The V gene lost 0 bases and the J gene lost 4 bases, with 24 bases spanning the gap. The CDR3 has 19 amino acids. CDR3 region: CASSLAHISGLPGSTEAFF. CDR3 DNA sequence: TGTGCCAGCAGTTTAGCGCATATTTCGGGGCTTCCAGGGAGCACTGAAGCTTTCTTT.

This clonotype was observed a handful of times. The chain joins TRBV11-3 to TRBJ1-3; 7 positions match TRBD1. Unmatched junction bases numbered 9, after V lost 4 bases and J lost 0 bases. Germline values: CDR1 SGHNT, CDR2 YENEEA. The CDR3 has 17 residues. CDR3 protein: CASSSRFRDSSGNTIYF. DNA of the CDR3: TGTGCCAGCAGCTCAAGGTTCCGGGACAGCTCTGGAAACACCATATATTTT.

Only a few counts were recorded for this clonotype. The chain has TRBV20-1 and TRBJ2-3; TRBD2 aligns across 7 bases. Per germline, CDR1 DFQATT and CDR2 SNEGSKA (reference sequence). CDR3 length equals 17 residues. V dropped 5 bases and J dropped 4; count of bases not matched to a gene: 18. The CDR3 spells CSAQTSLGREVADTQYF. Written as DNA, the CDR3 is TGCAGTGCTCAAACGTCGCTGGGCCGGGAGGTCGCAGATACGCAGTATTTT.

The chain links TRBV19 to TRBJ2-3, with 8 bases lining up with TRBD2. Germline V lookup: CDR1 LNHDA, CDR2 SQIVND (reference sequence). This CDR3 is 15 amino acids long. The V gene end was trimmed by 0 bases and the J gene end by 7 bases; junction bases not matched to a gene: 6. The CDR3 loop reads CASSIDPTGGNTQYF. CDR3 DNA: TGTGCCAGTAGTATAGATCCGACGGGGGGGAATACGCAGTATTTT.

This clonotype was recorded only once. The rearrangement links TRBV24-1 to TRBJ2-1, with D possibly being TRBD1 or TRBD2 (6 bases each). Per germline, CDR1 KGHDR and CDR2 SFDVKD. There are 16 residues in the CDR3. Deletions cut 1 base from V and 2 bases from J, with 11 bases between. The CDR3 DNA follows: TGTGCCACCAGTGATTTTGGGGGGCACGCCTACAATGAGCAGTTCTTC. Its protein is CATSDFGGHAYNEQFF.

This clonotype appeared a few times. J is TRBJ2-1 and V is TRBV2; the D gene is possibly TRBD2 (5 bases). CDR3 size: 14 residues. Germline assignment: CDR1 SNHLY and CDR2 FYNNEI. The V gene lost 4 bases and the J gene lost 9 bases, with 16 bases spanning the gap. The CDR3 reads CASSAMRLRGEQFF. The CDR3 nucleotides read TGTGCCAGCAGTGCCATGAGGCTTCGGGGTGAGCAGTTCTTC.

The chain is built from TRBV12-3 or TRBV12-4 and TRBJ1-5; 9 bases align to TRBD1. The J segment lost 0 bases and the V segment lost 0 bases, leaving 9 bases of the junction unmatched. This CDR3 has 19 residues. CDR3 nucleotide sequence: TGTGCCAGCAGTTTAGCCGTAACAGGGGGCGGGGGTAGCAATCAGCCCCAGCATTTT. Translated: CASSLAVTGGGGSNQPQHF.

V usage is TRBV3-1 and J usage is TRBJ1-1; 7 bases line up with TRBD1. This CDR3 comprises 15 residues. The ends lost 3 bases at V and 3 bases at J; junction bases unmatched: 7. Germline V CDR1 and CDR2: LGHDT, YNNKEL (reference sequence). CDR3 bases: TGTGCCAGCAGCCAGGGGGTCACAGGGGACACTGAAGCTTTCTTT. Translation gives CASSQGVTGDTEAFF.

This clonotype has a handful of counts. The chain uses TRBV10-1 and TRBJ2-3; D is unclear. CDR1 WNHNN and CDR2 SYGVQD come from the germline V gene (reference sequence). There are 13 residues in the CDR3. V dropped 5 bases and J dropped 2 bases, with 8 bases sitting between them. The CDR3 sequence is CASSSFSTDTQYF. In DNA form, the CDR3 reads TGCGCCAGCAGTTCGTTTTCCACAGATACGCAGTATTTT.

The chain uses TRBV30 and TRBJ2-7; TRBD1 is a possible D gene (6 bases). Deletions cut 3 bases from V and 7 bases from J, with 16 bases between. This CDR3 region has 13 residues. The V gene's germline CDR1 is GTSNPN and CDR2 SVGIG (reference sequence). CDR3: CAWSGVRDKEQYF. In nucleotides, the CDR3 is TGTGCCTGGAGCGGGGTCAGGGACAAGGAGCAGTACTTC.

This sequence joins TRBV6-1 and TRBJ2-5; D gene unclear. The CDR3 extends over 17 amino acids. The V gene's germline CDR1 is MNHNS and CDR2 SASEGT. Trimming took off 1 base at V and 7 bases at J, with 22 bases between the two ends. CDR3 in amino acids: CASSEVRPLSGGRTQYF. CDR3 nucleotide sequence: TGTGCCAGCAGTGAAGTTAGGCCTCTGTCGGGTGGGCGGACCCAGTACTTC.

The CDR3 DNA follows: TGTGCCAGCAGTTTCGGACAGGGTAAAGAGACCCAGTACTTC. Its protein is CASSFGQGKETQYF. This rearrangement joins TRBV6-5 to TRBJ2-5, with TRBD1 matching over 8 bases. The ends lost 4 bases at V and 3 bases at J; junction bases unmatched: 4. Germline V gene lookup returns CDR1 MNHEY and CDR2 SVGAGI. The CDR3 loop spans 14 amino acids.

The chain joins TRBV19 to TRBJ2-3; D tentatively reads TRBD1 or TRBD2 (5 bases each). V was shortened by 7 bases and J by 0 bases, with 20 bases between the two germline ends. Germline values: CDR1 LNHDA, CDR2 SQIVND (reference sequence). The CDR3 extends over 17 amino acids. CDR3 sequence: CASTPGRGTTSTDTQYF. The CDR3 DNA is TGTGCCAGTACCCCGGGGCGCGGTACGACTAGCACAGATACGCAGTATTTT.

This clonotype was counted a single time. CDR3 sequence: CASSPGATDTQYF. The DNA for the CDR3 is TGTGCCAGCAGCCCCGGGGCAACAGATACGCAGTATTTT. The chain recombines TRBV7-3 with TRBJ2-3; either TRBD1 or TRBD2 may supply D (5 bases each). Germline CDR1 SGHTA, CDR2 FQGTGA. The CDR3 length is 13 residues. Trimming left V 5 bases short and J 3 bases short, with 9 bases between.